These 32 T cell receptor beta chains were all obtained from the same sample, sequenced in a study of blood T cell repertoires in COVID-19. Only in-frame clones appear in the TCRdb table, and some are missing; sequencing was by immunoSEQ multiplex PCR. There are around 150,000 clones in the sample; about 79% occur only once, and around 3.2% lies in the top ten. The sequenced sample consisted of PBMCs or T cells enriched from blood (not recorded which). The origin of the receptors is a woman between 50 and 59 years old who had recovered from COVID-19.

The chain joins TRBV5-4 to TRBJ2-1, with 8 bases lining up with TRBD2. The V and J ends lost 0 bases and 3 bases, in that order; junction bases with no gene match: 2. In germline, CDR1 is SGHNT, CDR2 YYREEE (reference sequence). The CDR3 loop spans 15 amino acids. This CDR3 is CASSLVLAGYNEQFF. Written as DNA, the CDR3 is TGTGCCAGCAGCTTGGTCCTAGCGGGCTACAATGAGCAGTTCTTC.

The chain employs TRBV27 and TRBJ1-5; 8 bases align to TRBD1. The V gene's germline CDR1 is MNHEY and CDR2 SMNVEV (reference sequence). The V and J ends lost 3 bases and 5 bases, in that order; junction bases with no gene match: 0. The CDR3 has 13 residues. Here the CDR3 DNA reads TGTGCCAGCAGTTTGACAGGGGATCAGCCCCAGCATTTT. Translation: CASSLTGDQPQHF.

The chain joins TRBV9 to TRBJ2-5, with D hard to call. This CDR3 has 14 amino acids. Looked up from germline, CDR1 is SGDLS and CDR2 is YYNGEE. The V end was cut by 0 bases, the J end by 4 bases, with 10 bases between. CDR3 sequence: CASSVGASTETQYF. The CDR3 nucleotides read TGTGCCAGCAGCGTAGGAGCGTCTACAGAGACCCAGTACTTC.

V and J are TRBV10-2 and TRBJ2-1; no clear D. The CDR3 is 16 amino acids. V lost 1 base to trimming and J lost 0 bases, with 10 bases between them. Germline V gives CDR1 WSHSY, CDR2 SAAADI. This CDR3 is CASSEFQATSYNEQFF. The CDR3 DNA is TGCGCCAGCAGTGAGTTTCAGGCTACCTCCTACAATGAGCAGTTCTTC.

The chain recombines TRBV29-1 with TRBJ2-2; 9 nucleotides align to TRBD2. The CDR3 loop spans 18 amino acids. Looked up from germline, CDR1 is SQVTM and CDR2 is ANQGSEA. Trimming at V came to 6 bases and at J to 2 bases, leaving 16 bases not matched to a gene. In nucleotides, the CDR3 is TGCAGCGTGGCCCGGGCGGGAGGGCCTGTGTTTAACACCGGGGAGCTGTTTTTT. Amino acid sequence: CSVARAGGPVFNTGELFF.

For the CDR3, the DNA is TGCGCCAGCAGCTTGGTGGCAGGAAGCCAAGAGACCCAGTACTTC. It codes for CASSLVAGSQETQYF. The V call is TRBV5-1, the J call TRBJ2-5; D gene unclear. Trimming cost V 0 bases and J 1 base, with 10 bases left between them. CDR3 length: 15 amino acids. The germline V gene has CDR1 SGHRS and CDR2 YFSETQ. The variable domain in full, with the rest retrieved from reference TRBV5-1 and TRBJ2-5, is KAGVTQTPRYLIKTRGQQVTLSCSPISGHRSVSWYQQTPGQGLQFLFEYFSETQRNKGNFPGRFSGRQFSNSRSEMNVSTLELGDSALYLCASSLVAGSQETQYFGPGTRLLVL.

V is TRBV6-1 and J is TRBJ2-1; 12 nucleotides agree with TRBD2. CDR1 is MNHNS, CDR2 SASEGT, per germline. V lost 2 bases, J lost 8 bases, and 4 bases stayed unmatched. This CDR3 contains 15 residues. The CDR3 nucleotides are TGTGCCAGCAGTGAACTTCTAGCGGGGGGGTATGAGCAGTTCTTC. This encodes CASSELLAGGYEQFF.

This clone came up a few times. V gene TRBV5-1 combines with J gene TRBJ2-3; 12 bases map to TRBD2. With 0 bases clipped from V and 4 bases from J, the junction kept 3 bases outside the gene matches. There are 16 residues in the CDR3. Germline CDR1 reads SGHRS; CDR2 reads YFSETQ. The CDR3 loop is CASSLDLAGGSDTQYF. The CDR3, as DNA: TGCGCCAGCAGCTTGGATCTAGCGGGGGGGTCAGATACGCAGTATTTT.

The V call is TRBV2, the J call TRBJ1-2, with D tentatively TRBD1 (5 bases). This CDR3 has 16 amino acids. V was shortened by 8 bases and J by 0 bases, with 19 bases between the two germline ends. From germline, CDR1 is SNHLY and CDR2 FYNNEI. CDR3 sequence: CASGRTNYPANYGYTF. DNA of the CDR3: TGTGCCAGCGGGAGGACAAATTATCCGGCTAACTATGGCTACACCTTC.

This rearrangement joins TRBV12-3 or TRBV12-4 to TRBJ2-3; D gene ambiguous. The CDR3 totals 11 residues. V lost 10 bases to trimming and J lost 5 bases, with 10 bases between them. For the CDR3, the DNA is TGTGCCACCCGGTCAAGAGATACGCAGTATTTT. Translation gives CATRSRDTQYF.

This chain uses TRBV7-3 with TRBJ2-3, with 13 nucleotides matching TRBD2. This CDR3 is built from 17 residues. The V and J ends lost 1 base and 2 bases, in that order; junction bases with no gene match: 3. The germline CDR1 and CDR2 sequences are SGHTA and FQGTGA. For the CDR3, the DNA is TGTGCCAGCAGCTTAATGGGACTAGCGGGACCCACAGATACGCAGTATTTT. Translated, it gives CASSLMGLAGPTDTQYF.

The CDR3 is CASRQVRGDTQYF. The CDR3 nucleotides read TGTGCCAGTCGACAGGTCCGGGGAGATACGCAGTATTTT. The chain is built from TRBV28 and TRBJ2-3; maybe TRBD1 (6 bases). Germline CDR1 is MDHEN and CDR2 is SYDVKM. V shed 9 bases and J shed 5 bases, with 15 bases lying between them. The CDR3 spans 13 residues.

This clone was counted a single time. The J gene is TRBJ2-7, the V gene TRBV28; 8 positions match TRBD1. V dropped 2 bases and J dropped 2; count of bases not matched to a gene: 5. This CDR3 has 15 amino acids. From germline, CDR1 is MDHEN and CDR2 SYDVKM. The CDR3 DNA follows: TGTGCCAGCAGTTTAAAAACAGGGGGGCCCTACGAGCAGTACTTC. It yields the protein CASSLKTGGPYEQYF.

This clone was seen a handful of times. The chain carries TRBV6-1 and TRBJ2-3; no clear D gene. The germline V gene has CDR1 MNHNS and CDR2 SASEGT. V lost 2 bases, J lost 0 bases, and 6 bases lay in between. The CDR3 loop spans 14 amino acids. The CDR3: CASSESVSTDTQYF. The CDR3 nucleotides read TGTGCCAGCAGTGAATCAGTTAGCACAGATACGCAGTATTTT.

The chain joins TRBV15 to TRBJ2-5; 7 bases are a match to TRBD1. Looked up from germline, CDR1 is LNHNV and CDR2 is YYDKDF (reference sequence). V gave up 5 bases and J gave up 6 bases; unmatched junction bases: 9. This CDR3 is built from 14 residues. The CDR3, as DNA: TGTGCCACCAGCCCGGACAGGACCTTGAAGACCCAGTACTTC. This gives the protein CATSPDRTLKTQYF.

The V gene is TRBV5-1, the J gene TRBJ1-3; D gene ambiguous. CDR3 size: 15 residues. Germline CDR1 reads SGHRS; CDR2 reads YFSETQ. Trimming shortened V by 0 bases and J by 0 bases, and 7 bases separated the two germline ends. The CDR3 bases are TGCGCCAGCAGCTTGGTGGGGAGCTCTGGAAACACCATATATTTT. Its translation is CASSLVGSSGNTIYF. The full variable domain, its missing parts supplied by reference TRBV5-1 and TRBJ1-3, is KAGVTQTPRYLIKTRGQQVTLSCSPISGHRSVSWYQQTPGQGLQFLFEYFSETQRNKGNFPGRFSGRQFSNSRSEMNVSTLELGDSALYLCASSLVGSSGNTIYFGEGSWLTVV.

This clone was seen repeatedly, ten times or more. The CDR3 DNA sequence: TGTGCCAGCAGCGAACCGGGACAGGGGATGAATGAGCAGTTCTTC. Protein sequence: CASSEPGQGMNEQFF. The chain joins TRBV7-9 to TRBJ2-1, with 10 bases lining up with TRBD1. CDR3 length: 15 amino acids. V shed 5 bases, J shed 7 bases, and the junction held 8 bases outside the gene matches. From germline, CDR1 is SEHNR and CDR2 FQNEAQ (reference sequence). Full variable domain (missing parts from reference TRBV7-9 and TRBJ2-1): DTGVSQNPRHKITKRGQNVTFRCDPISEHNRLYWYRQTLGQGPEFLTYFQNEAQLEKSRLLSDRFSAERPKGSFSTLEIQRTEQGDSAMYLCASSEPGQGMNEQFFGPGTRLTVL.

The J gene is TRBJ1-5, the V gene TRBV3-1 (or the pseudogene TRBV3-2); D not resolved. The V and J ends lost 0 bases and 1 base respectively, with 7 bases between them. Germline assignment: CDR1 LGHDT and CDR2 YNNKEL (reference sequence). The CDR3 is made up of 15 amino acids. DNA of the CDR3: TGTGCCAGCAGCCAAGATTCCAGGAGCAATCAGCCCCAGCATTTT. Its protein is CASSQDSRSNQPQHF.

The V call is TRBV11-2, the J call TRBJ1-6, with D perhaps matching TRBD1 (5 bases). The CDR3 is made up of 15 amino acids. Germline CDR1 SGHAT, CDR2 FQNNGV. Trimming removed 3 bases from V and 5 bases from J, with 11 bases in between. The CDR3 reads CASSFGGGDNSPLHF. CDR3 sequence (DNA): TGTGCCAGCAGCTTCGGGGGTGGGGATAATTCACCCCTCCACTTT.

DNA of the CDR3: TGCGCCAGCAGAGGGACAGGGGATAGCAATCAGCCCCAGCATTTT. Amino acids: CASRGTGDSNQPQHF. The rearrangement links TRBV10-1 to TRBJ1-5; 10 bases line up with TRBD1. Germline V gene data show CDR1 as WNHNN and CDR2 as SYGVQD (reference sequence). The CDR3 has 15 residues. J was trimmed by 0 bases and V by 6 bases; bases with no gene match: 2.

This clone was recorded a few times. The chain links TRBV19 to TRBJ2-1, with a tentative D call TRBD1 (6 bases). CDR3 length: 16 residues. Per the germline V gene, CDR1 is LNHDA and CDR2 is SQIVND (reference sequence). The V gene lost 4 bases and the J gene lost 4 bases, with 17 bases spanning the gap. DNA for the CDR3: TGTGCCAGTAGTACCCCCGCAGGGGTTTCTTACAATGAGCAGTTCTTC. Protein: CASSTPAGVSYNEQFF.

The gene calls are TRBV6-2 or TRBV6-3 and TRBJ2-7; 12 bases map to TRBD2. Germline V gene lookup returns CDR1 MNHEY and CDR2 SVGEGT. The CDR3 is 16 amino acids. V gave up 6 bases and J gave up 4 bases; unmatched junction bases: 10. CDR3 DNA sequence: TGTGCCAGCAGCCCCGGACTAGCGGGGACCCCTTACGAGCAGTACTTC. Amino acid sequence: CASSPGLAGTPYEQYF.

The table lists this clone with a count of one. The genes are TRBV6-1 and TRBJ1-5, with D uncertain. Per germline, CDR1 MNHNS and CDR2 SASEGT. V was cut by 3 bases and J by 8 bases, with 14 bases left in between. This CDR3 region has 14 residues. The CDR3 nucleotides are TGTGCCAGCAGTGACCGCCCCGCGGTGGAGCCCCAGCATTTT. Its translation is CASSDRPAVEPQHF.

The chain is built from TRBV6-5 and TRBJ1-2; 8 bases are a match to TRBD1. This CDR3 region has 14 residues. CDR1 and CDR2 from the germline V gene are MNHEY and SVGAGI. With V trimmed by 6 bases and J by 5 bases, 8 bases remained unmatched. CDR3 bases: TGTGCCAGCAGGTCACCTGGACAGGGTTATGGCTACACCTTC. It is translated as CASRSPGQGYGYTF.

The genes are TRBV24-1 and TRBJ1-2; 7 bases agree with TRBD1. This CDR3 has 15 amino acids. The V and J ends lost 3 bases and 9 bases, in that order; junction bases with no gene match: 12. Per germline, CDR1 KGHDR and CDR2 SFDVKD. The CDR3 DNA sequence: TGTGCCACCAGTGATCCGGGGACAGAGTTAGAGCGCTACACCTTC. This codes for CATSDPGTELERYTF.

This chain links TRBV21-1 with TRBJ2-7; no check of the table's D call, TRBD2, against the DNA was made. TRBV21-1 is designated a pseudogene. The CDR3 runs to 14 residues. DNA of the CDR3: TGTGCCAGCAGCAAAAAATGCGATCTCTACGAGCAGTACTTC. Its protein product is CASSKKCDLYEQYF.

This chain connects TRBV5-1 to TRBJ2-3; D gene ambiguous. Looked up from germline, CDR1 is SGHRS and CDR2 is YFSETQ. Trimming took off 1 base at V and 4 bases at J, with 7 bases between the two ends. The CDR3 is made up of 13 amino acids. The CDR3 spells CASSLPPADTQYF. The DNA for the CDR3 is TGCGCCAGCAGCTTGCCCCCCGCAGATACGCAGTATTTT.

CDR3: CASRAAGGPYEQYF. CDR3 DNA: TGTGCCAGCAGGGCCGCGGGGGGCCCCTACGAGCAGTACTTC. The V call is TRBV3-1 (or the pseudogene TRBV3-2), the J call TRBJ2-7, with 8 positions matching TRBD2. CDR3 length: 14 amino acids. The V and J ends lost 6 bases and 2 bases, in that order; junction bases with no gene match: 6. Germline V gene data show CDR1 as LGHDT and CDR2 as YNNKEL (reference sequence).

The chain joins TRBV19 to TRBJ2-7; unclear D gene. With 5 bases removed from V and 1 base from J, the gap between germline ends came to 9 bases. Germline CDR1 and CDR2: LNHDA and SQIVND (reference sequence). The CDR3 length is 13 residues. This chain's CDR3 is CASSFGRSYEQYF. In DNA form, the CDR3 reads TGTGCCAGTAGTTTTGGCAGGTCCTACGAGCAGTACTTC.

The sample holds a few counts of this clone. This chain joins TRBV28 and TRBJ1-2; D gene unclear. CDR1 MDHEN and CDR2 SYDVKM come from the germline V gene. V was trimmed by 5 bases and J by 4 bases, leaving 8 bases between them. This CDR3 region has 12 residues. The CDR3: CASSDNPYGYTF. The CDR3 DNA reads TGTGCCAGCAGTGACAATCCCTATGGCTACACCTTC.

This rearrangement joins TRBV7-3 to TRBJ2-3; tentative D call: TRBD2 (5 bases). The germline V gene has CDR1 SGHTA and CDR2 FQGTGA. The CDR3 runs 14 residues. V gave up 5 bases and J gave up 2 bases, with 11 bases separating them. CDR3 region: CASSPGLITDTQYF. The CDR3 bases are TGTGCCAGCAGCCCCGGACTTATCACAGATACGCAGTATTTT.

This rearrangement joins TRBV18 to TRBJ1-1; tentative D call: TRBD1 (6 bases). V lost 3 bases, J lost 2 bases, and 10 bases lay in between. The CDR3 runs 14 residues. Germline loops: CDR1 KGHSH, CDR2 LQKENI. The CDR3 DNA is TGTGCCAGCTCACCGTTACAGGGTAACACTGAAGCTTTCTTT. It encodes CASSPLQGNTEAFF.